This TCR beta chain appears in the sequencing data of a study of T cells in Graves' hyperthyroidism and ophthalmopathy. Researchers took RNA transcripts and amplified the TCR beta CDR3 regions from them. The HTBI primer set served for first-round RT-PCR of the TCR CDR3. TCRdb recomputed calls from the multiplex PCR reads with MiXCR, one row per CDR3 protein. The data contain a few hundred thousand distinct CDR3 sequences, about 25% of them singletons. Extraction of PBMCs used 7.5 to 10 ml of fresh peripheral blood. CDR1 LGHDT and CDR2 YNNKEL come from the germline V gene (reference sequence). This CDR3 region has 15 residues. J was trimmed by 5 bases and V by 1 base; bases with no gene match: 7. Study-wide results and limits: Most thyroid clonotypes with frequency above 0.001 were detected in blood. Classification by a 13 V-J model distinguished ophthalmopathy from stable hyperthyroidism.

This clonotype appeared many times. Its antigen is as yet unknown. The receptor's source is a man aged 50-59 years with Graves' hyperthyroidism. V is TRBV3-1 and J is TRBJ2-7; 8 nucleotides line up with TRBD2. Input material: blood. The CDR3 spells CASSQGQRERNEQYF. CDR3 DNA sequence: TGTGCCAGCAGCCAAGGTCAGCGGGAGCGAAACGAGCAGTACTTC.